Described below is a single T cell receptor beta chain sequence and its context. Its antigen remains unidentified. The CDR3 runs 19 residues. Unmatched junction bases numbered 11, after V lost 4 bases and J lost 0 bases. From germline, CDR1 is MDHEN and CDR2 SYDVKM. This sample was included in a study of response to subunit inactivated influenza vaccine. TCRdb recomputed calls from the RT-PCR reads with MiXCR, one row per CDR3 protein. Of hundreds of thousands of distinct CDR3 sequences listed, around 13% are singletons. Study results and caveats: Authors suggested each seasonal influenza vaccination recruits few new T cells.

This sample comprised PBMCs from blood, obtained 14 to 15 days before vaccination. The V gene is TRBV28, the J gene TRBJ2-1; 11 nucleotides match TRBD2. The receptor was derived from a man over 45 who received an inactivated influenza vaccine. The CDR3 is CASSWTSGFDRISYNEQFF. CDR3 coding DNA: TGTGCCAGCAGTTGGACTAGCGGGTTCGATCGAATCTCCTACAATGAGCAGTTCTTC.